The clone carrying this T cell receptor (beta chain) has just a few counts. What it binds is unknown. Then a second PCR, running roughly 7 to 11 cycles, was carried out with a sample-barcoded 5' primer and a J-beta primer mix. TCRdb independently ran MiXCR on the 5' RACE reads; one entry per CDR3 protein. This sample yields just under 750,000 distinct CDR3 sequences, of which about a fifth are seen a single time; around a fifth belongs to the top ten. Germline trimming cut 3 bases from V and 7 bases from J; bases unmatched to any gene: 9. This CDR3 contains 16 residues. CDR1 SGHTA and CDR2 FQGNSA come from the germline V gene. The entry originates in a study of blood T cells in healthy people across ages. Whole-study findings and limits: Roughly linear age-related decline in beta diversity appeared, significant by age around 38.

The source is an older man in good health. The sequencing sample was made of blood. The genes are TRBV7-2 and TRBJ2-1, with TRBD2 matching 10 bases. DNA for the CDR3: TGTGCCAGCAGCTTTTCTAGCGGGAGCGGCAAAAATGAGCAGTTCTTC. Translated: CASSFSSGSGKNEQFF.